This T cell receptor beta chain is from a study of cytomegalovirus exposure and HLA in healthy donors. The study's findings and limits: Cytomegalovirus association was assigned to around 150 TCR beta chains. When analyzed later, the rates of TCR association showed variation by HLA locus, with DRB1 the most and HLA-C the fewest. Donors were assumed by presence/absence analyses to have roughly uniform sequencing depth.

PCR involved 60 Vbeta and 13 Jbeta primers. TCRdb's table, derived via immunoSEQ multiplex PCR, lists solely in-frame clones and lacks some. The top ten hold 4.1% of the sample, which has about 97,000 clones, roughly 80% seen once. As for this clone: Its antigen is not identified.

CDR1 SGHTS and CDR2 YDEGEE come from the germline V gene. V was pared by 4 bases and J by 8 bases, with 8 bases of the junction left unmatched. The CDR3 consists of 15 residues. Sequences were obtained from PBMCs. This clonotype was sampled from a man aged 40-50 years in good health and CMV-seronegative. This chain links TRBV5-8 with TRBJ1-4, with 10 bases fitting TRBD1. This CDR3 reads CASSPGTGAREKLFF. In nucleotides, the CDR3 is TGTGCCAGCAGCCCAGGGACAGGGGCGAGGGAAAAACTGTTTTTT.